The rows below give T cell receptor beta chains drawn from one sample of a study of early T cells in non-severe SARS-CoV-2 infection. MiXCR, applied by TCRdb to the 5' RACE reads, yields one record per CDR3 protein. The table has some 70,000 distinct CDR3 sequences, around 4.7% seen once. The sample comprised whole blood. These receptors were collected from an adult who was a healthcare worker with PCR-confirmed SARS-CoV-2 infection or an uninfected control (not recorded which). The CDR3 runs from the conserved cysteine through the conserved F or W. D genes are given only for firm matches. Rows may omit the clone size; those that give it use once, few, many or a size class.

d_gene	j_gene	v_gene	abundance	CDR3nt	CDR3aa
-	TRBJ2-3	TRBV18	many	TGTGCCAGCTCACCCGGGGACGGGCTCGATACGCAGTATTTT	CASSPGDGLDTQYF
-	TRBJ1-1	TRBV13	many	TGTGCCAGCAGCACTAGGATGACGGACACTGAAGCTTTCTTT	CASSTRMTDTEAFF
-	TRBJ1-3	TRBV4-3	many	TGCGCCAGCAGCCAAGATTGGGGCACCTACTCTGGAAACACCATATATTTT	CASSQDWGTYSGNTIYF
-	TRBJ2-1	TRBV11-2	many	TGTGCCAGCAGCACCACGGTTAAACCCAATGAGCAGTTCTTC	CASSTTVKPNEQFF
-	TRBJ2-3	TRBV4-1	many	TGCGCCAGCAGACCGAAGTATTACGCGTCTAGCACAGATACGCAGTATTTT	CASRPKYYASSTDTQYF
-	TRBJ1-1	TRBV7-8	few	TGTGCCAGCAGTCCACAGGGACGCCAAGCTTTCTTT	CASSPQGRQAFF
TRBD1	TRBJ2-5	TRBV20-1	many	TGCAGTGCTAGTGGGCAGGGGGCCTTAAAGACCCAGTACTTC	CSASGQGALKTQYF
-	TRBJ2-3	TRBV19	-	TGTGCCAGTAGTATAACAGGGTCAGATACGCAGTATTTT	CASSITGSDTQYF
TRBD2	TRBJ2-3	TRBV7-2	few	TGTGCCAGCAGTCCTAGACTAGCGGTTAGCACAGATACGCAGTATTTT	CASSPRLAVSTDTQYF
-	TRBJ1-5	TRBV5-1	many	TGCGCCAGCAGCTTCGGACCCGGCAATCAGCCCCAGCATTTT	CASSFGPGNQPQHF
TRBD1	TRBJ1-2	TRBV6-5	many	TGTGCCAGCAGTGCAAGGACAGGGGCTGGCTATGGCTACACCTTC	CASSARTGAGYGYTF
TRBD1	TRBJ1-6	TRBV5-5	many	TGTGCCAGCAGCAGCCGGGACAGGCCTAATTCACCCCTCCACTTT	CASSSRDRPNSPLHF
TRBD2	TRBJ2-3	TRBV6-5	many	TGTGCCAGCGGGTCTAGCGGGGCAGATACGCAGTATTTT	CASGSSGADTQYF
-	TRBJ1-1	TRBV7-9	many	TGTGCCAGCCGTCAGGTCCCCGAAGCTTTCTTT	CASRQVPEAFF
-	TRBJ2-6	TRBV7-9	many	TGTGCCAGCAGCCCCCGGGACTTACGCTCTGGGGCCAACGTCCTGACTTTC	CASSPRDLRSGANVLTF
-	TRBJ1-2	TRBV6-6	few	TGTGCCAGCAGTTACTCGACCGACCACTATGGCTACACCTTC	CASSYSTDHYGYTF
TRBD2	TRBJ2-3	TRBV24-1	many	TGTGCCACCAGTGACCACGATCCGGGACTAGGGACAGATACGCAGTATTTT	CATSDHDPGLGTDTQYF
TRBD1	TRBJ1-2	TRBV7-3	-	TGTGCCAGCAGCTTAGAGGGGACAGGGGTTGGCTACACCTTC	CASSLEGTGVGYTF
-	TRBJ2-2	TRBV5-1	-	TGCGCCAGCAGTTATAGGCGATCGAACACCGGGGAGCTGTTTTTT	CASSYRRSNTGELFF
-	TRBJ2-1	TRBV7-8	-	TGTGCCAGCAGGGCCCGGAGTGAGCAGTTCTTC	CASRARSEQFF
-	TRBJ2-3	TRBV24-1	many	TGTGCCACCAGTGATGATTGGACAGATACGCAGTATTTT	CATSDDWTDTQYF